This T cell receptor beta chain was identified in a study of chemoradiotherapy in HPV16-positive cancers. Study context: Candidate HPV-specific clones and shared TCR motifs came from a couple of HPV16-positive patients. Study results and caveats: HPV-specific T cells were functionally defined from only a couple of HPV16-positive patients.

Sequencing used immunoSEQ multiplex PCR; TCRdb keeps in-frame clones, though not all of them. The repertoire holds roughly 25,000 clones, roughly 94% seen once, with approximately 2.7% in the top ten. A note on this clone: Antigen specificity is unknown.

V was pared by 1 base and J by 3 bases, with 10 bases between. The CDR3 has 14 amino acids. Germline V lookup: CDR1 LNHNV, CDR2 YYDKDF (reference sequence). The material was obtained from a patient who underwent chemoradiotherapy. This TCR derives from a human donor with HPV-associated anogenital cancer. The chain links TRBV15 to TRBJ2-7; D is uncertain. CDR3 amino acids: CATSRADTGYEQYF. The CDR3 nucleotides are TGTGCCACCAGCAGAGCAGACACCGGCTACGAGCAGTACTTC.